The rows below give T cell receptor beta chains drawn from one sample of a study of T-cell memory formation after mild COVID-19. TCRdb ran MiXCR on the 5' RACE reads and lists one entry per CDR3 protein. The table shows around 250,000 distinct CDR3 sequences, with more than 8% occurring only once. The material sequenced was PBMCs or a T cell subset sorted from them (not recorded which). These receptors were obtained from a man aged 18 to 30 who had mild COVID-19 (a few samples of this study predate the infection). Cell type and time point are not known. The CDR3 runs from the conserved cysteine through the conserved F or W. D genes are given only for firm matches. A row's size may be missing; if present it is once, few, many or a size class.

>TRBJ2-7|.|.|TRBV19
CASYRVTYEQYF
TGTGCCAGTTACAGGGTAACCTACGAGCAGTACTTC
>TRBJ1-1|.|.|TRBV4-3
CASSRTHPGKEAFF
TGCGCCAGCAGCCGTACGCACCCAGGGAAGGAAGCTTTCTTT
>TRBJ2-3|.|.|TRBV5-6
CASSLVKRRSTDTQYF
TGTGCCAGCAGCTTGGTTAAGAGACGTAGCACAGATACGCAGTATTTT
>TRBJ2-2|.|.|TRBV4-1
CASSQGLQTGELFF
TGCGCCAGCAGCCAAGGCCTTCAGACCGGGGAGCTGTTTTTT
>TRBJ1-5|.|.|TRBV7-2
CASMGYRGDQPQHF
TGTGCCAGCATGGGGTATCGGGGGGACCAGCCCCAGCATTTT
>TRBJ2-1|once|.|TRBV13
CASRIFGGNEQFF
TGTGCCAGCAGGATTTTTGGGGGCAATGAGCAGTTCTTC
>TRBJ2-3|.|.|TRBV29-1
CSVEEGATDTQYF
TGCAGCGTTGAAGAGGGGGCAACAGATACGCAGTATTTT
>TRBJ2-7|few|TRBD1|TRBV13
CASSPGGQGTQDRIYEQYF
TGTGCCAGCAGCCCCGGGGGACAGGGGACTCAGGATCGAATCTACGAGCAGTACTTC
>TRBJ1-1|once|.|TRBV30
CAWSVAVSTEAFF
TGTGCCTGGAGTGTGGCGGTTAGCACTGAAGCTTTCTTT
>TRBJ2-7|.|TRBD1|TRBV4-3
CASSHSRDRGYYEQYF
TGCGCCAGCAGCCATAGCAGGGACAGGGGGTATTACGAGCAGTACTTC
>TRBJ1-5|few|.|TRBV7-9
CASSRGTFNQPQHF
TGTGCCAGCAGCCGGGGGACCTTCAATCAGCCCCAGCATTTT
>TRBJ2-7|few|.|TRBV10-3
CAISEPRGRLYF
TGTGCCATCAGTGAGCCCCGGGGCCGGTTGTACTTC
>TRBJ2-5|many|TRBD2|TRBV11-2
CASRFSGGTGETQYF
TGTGCCAGCAGATTTAGCGGGGGCACGGGGGAGACCCAGTACTTC
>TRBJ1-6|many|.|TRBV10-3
CAISESGVPGSPLHF
TGTGCCATCAGTGAGTCGGGGGTTCCAGGTTCACCCCTCCACTTT
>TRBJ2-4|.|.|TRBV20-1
CSARDDSLAKNIQYF
TGCAGTGCTAGAGATGACAGCCTAGCCAAAAACATTCAGTACTTC
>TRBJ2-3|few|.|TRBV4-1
CASSLILADTQYF
TGCGCCAGCAGCCTCATATTAGCAGATACGCAGTATTTT
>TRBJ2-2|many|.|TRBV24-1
CATSDPFPPGELFF
TGTGCCACCAGTGATCCCTTCCCGCCCGGGGAGCTGTTTTTT
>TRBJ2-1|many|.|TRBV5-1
CASSLAEGSSYNEQFF
TGCGCCAGCAGCTTGGCCGAGGGTAGCTCCTACAATGAGCAGTTCTTC
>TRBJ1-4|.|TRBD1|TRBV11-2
CASSSTGGIEEKLFF
TGTGCCAGCAGCTCTACAGGGGGCATAGAAGAAAAACTGTTTTTT
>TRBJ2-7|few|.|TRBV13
CASSLGAGSFEQYF
TGTGCCAGCAGCTTAGGGGCAGGGTCCTTCGAGCAGTACTTC
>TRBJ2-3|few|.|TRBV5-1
CASSLEGGGRTDTQYF
TGCGCCAGCAGCTTGGAAGGGGGGGGCCGCACAGATACGCAGTATTTT
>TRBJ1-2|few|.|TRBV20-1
CSASYHVSQDPNYGYTF
TGCAGTGCTAGTTATCATGTATCACAGGATCCTAACTATGGCTACACCTTC
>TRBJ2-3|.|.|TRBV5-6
CASSFGGPNTDTQYF
TGTGCCAGCAGCTTTGGTGGACCTAACACAGATACGCAGTATTTT
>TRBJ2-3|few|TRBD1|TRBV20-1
CSAEQGATDTQYF
TGCAGTGCTGAACAGGGGGCAACAGATACGCAGTATTTT
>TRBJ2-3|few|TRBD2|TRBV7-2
CASSWGLAGGTDTQYF
TGTGCCAGCAGCTGGGGACTAGCGGGGGGCACAGATACGCAGTATTTT
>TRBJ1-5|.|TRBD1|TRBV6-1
CASSGSGQGWQPQHF
TGTGCCAGCAGTGGTTCGGGACAGGGTTGGCAGCCCCAGCATTTT
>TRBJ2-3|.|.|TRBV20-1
CSARDGNTDTQYF
TGCAGTGCTAGAGATGGGAACACGGATACGCAGTATTTT
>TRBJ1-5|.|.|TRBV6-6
CASRPLEGRSQPQHF
TGTGCCAGCAGACCTCTCGAAGGGAGAAGTCAGCCCCAGCATTTT
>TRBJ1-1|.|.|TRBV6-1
CASSVTGSATEAFF
TGTGCCAGCAGTGTTACCGGGAGTGCCACTGAAGCTTTCTTT
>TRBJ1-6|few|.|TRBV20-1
CSASRGTSADSPLHF
TGCAGTGCTAGTCGCGGGACATCGGCGGACTCACCCCTCCACTTT
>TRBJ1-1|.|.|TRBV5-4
CASSRRDTEAFF
TGTGCCAGCAGCCGCAGGGACACTGAAGCTTTCTTT
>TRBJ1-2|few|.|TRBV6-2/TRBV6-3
CASSYAGYGYTF
TGTGCCAGCAGTTACGCGGGGTACGGCTACACCTTC
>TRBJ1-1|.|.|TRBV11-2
CASSFNEYTEAFF
TGTGCCAGCAGCTTTAATGAGTACACTGAAGCTTTCTTT
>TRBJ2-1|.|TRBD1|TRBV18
CASSPYGQGKFF
TGTGCCAGCTCACCTTATGGACAGGGGAAGTTCTTC
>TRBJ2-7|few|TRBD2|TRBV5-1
CASSPRGGRNEQYF
TGCGCCAGCAGCCCGCGGGGAGGGAGGAACGAGCAGTACTTC
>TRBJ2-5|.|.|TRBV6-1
CASSEAGRGGQETQYF
TGTGCCAGCAGTGAAGCAGGAAGGGGGGGGCAAGAGACCCAGTACTTC
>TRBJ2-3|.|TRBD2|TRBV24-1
CATSEVAGSGDTQYF
TGTGCCACCAGTGAGGTAGCCGGTAGCGGGGATACGCAGTATTTT
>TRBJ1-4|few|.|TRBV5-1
CASSATQAENEKLFF
TGCGCCAGCAGCGCGACACAAGCCGAAAATGAAAAACTGTTTTTT
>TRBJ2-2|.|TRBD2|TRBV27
CASSLTSGVSTGELFF
TGTGCCAGCAGCCTAACTAGCGGGGTATCGACCGGGGAGCTGTTTTTT
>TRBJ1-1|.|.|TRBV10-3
CAISERGDEAFF
TGTGCCATCAGTGAGCGGGGGGATGAAGCTTTCTTT
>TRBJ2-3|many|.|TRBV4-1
CASATLIAAPGDTQYF
TGCGCCAGCGCCACCTTAATAGCGGCCCCCGGTGATACGCAGTATTTT
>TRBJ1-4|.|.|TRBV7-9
CASSFGWATNEKLFF
TGTGCCAGCAGCTTCGGATGGGCAACTAATGAAAAACTGTTTTTT